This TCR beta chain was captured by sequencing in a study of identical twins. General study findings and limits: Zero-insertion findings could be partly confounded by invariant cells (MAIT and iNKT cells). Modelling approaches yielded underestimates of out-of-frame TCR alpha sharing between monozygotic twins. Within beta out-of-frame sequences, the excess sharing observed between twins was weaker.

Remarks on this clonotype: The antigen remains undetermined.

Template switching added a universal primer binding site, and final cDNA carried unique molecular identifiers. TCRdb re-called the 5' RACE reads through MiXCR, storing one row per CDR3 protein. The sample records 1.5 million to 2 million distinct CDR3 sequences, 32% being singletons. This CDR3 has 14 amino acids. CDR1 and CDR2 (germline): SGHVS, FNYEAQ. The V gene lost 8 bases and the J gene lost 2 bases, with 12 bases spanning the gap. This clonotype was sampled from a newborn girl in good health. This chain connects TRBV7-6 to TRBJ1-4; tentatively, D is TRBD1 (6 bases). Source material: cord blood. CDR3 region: CASGLGQTNEKLFF. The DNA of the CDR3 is TGTGCCAGCGGCCTAGGACAGACTAATGAAAAACTGTTTTTT.